Listed below are T cell receptor beta chains from one sample, sequenced in a study of T-cell reconstitution after alpha-beta-depleted transplantation in children. TCRdb fed the PCR reads into MiXCR, producing one record per CDR3 protein. In the table there are 40,000 to 60,000 distinct CDR3 sequences, roughly 8.7% of which are singletons. The sequenced sample was PBMCs, mostly from graft donor cells, obtained 60 days after TCRalphabeta/CD19-depleted stem cell transplant. The source of these receptors is a male patient aged 2 to 10 who had a stem cell transplant for chronic granulomatous disease, so the T cells may come from the graft donor. Each CDR3 is given with its conserved first and last residue. A D gene is named only where the DNA matches it firmly. For some rows the clone size is stated as once, few or many, or as a class when expanded; others skip it.

D: .; size: many; V: TRBV28; J: TRBJ1-1; length: 13; CDR3: CASSLGRGTEAFF; DNA: TGTGCCAGCAGTTTGGGGAGAGGCACTGAAGCTTTCTTT
D: TRBD1; size: many; V: TRBV24-1; J: TRBJ1-5; length: 14; CDR3: CATSPGTGWQPQHF; DNA: TGTGCCACCAGCCCCGGGACAGGGTGGCAGCCCCAGCATTTT
D: .; size: .; V: TRBV4-2; J: TRBJ2-3; length: 13; CDR3: CASSQDHPDTQYF; DNA: TGTGCCAGCAGCCAAGATCACCCAGATACGCAGTATTTT
D: .; size: medium-sized; V: TRBV6-2/TRBV6-3; J: TRBJ2-6; length: 15; CDR3: CASRRLTSGANVLTF; DNA: TGTGCCAGCAGAAGACTGACCTCTGGGGCCAACGTCCTGACTTTC
D: TRBD1; size: many; V: TRBV5-1; J: TRBJ1-3; length: 15; CDR3: CASSLQQGIGNTIYF; DNA: TGCGCCAGCAGCCTCCAACAGGGGATCGGAAACACCATATATTTT
D: TRBD2; size: many; V: TRBV12-3/TRBV12-4; J: TRBJ2-1; length: 17; CDR3: CASSRLGGLAGGNEQFF; DNA: TGTGCCAGCAGCCGGCTAGGCGGACTAGCGGGAGGAAATGAGCAGTTCTTC
D: TRBD2; size: many; V: TRBV6-1; J: TRBJ2-1; length: 16; CDR3: CASRSLGLAGVNEQFF; DNA: TGTGCCAGCAGGTCCTTGGGACTAGCGGGAGTCAATGAGCAGTTCTTC
D: .; size: many; V: TRBV7-2; J: TRBJ2-3; length: 15; CDR3: CASSQGYSHTDTQYF; DNA: TGTGCCAGCAGCCAAGGGTACAGCCACACAGATACGCAGTATTTT
D: TRBD2; size: few; V: TRBV5-1; J: TRBJ2-3; length: 19; CDR3: CASSLHVSAGVGSTDTQYF; DNA: TGCGCCAGCAGCCTGCACGTGAGCGCGGGAGTAGGGAGCACAGATACGCAGTATTTT
D: TRBD2; size: many; V: TRBV19; J: TRBJ2-1; length: 16; CDR3: CASSIYSGSRGNEQFF; DNA: TGTGCCAGTAGTATCTATAGCGGGAGCAGGGGGAATGAGCAGTTCTTC